This T cell receptor (beta chain) was captured in a study of blood T cells in healthy people across ages (dated by TCRdb to between 2015 and 2016). Regarding the study in general: In model experiments, template switching captured roughly one uniquely barcoded TCR beta cDNA molecule for every two T cells. To track age-related changes in TCR beta repertoire diversity, the study relied on deep sequencing normalized with unique cDNA molecular identifiers. The donors were divided into four age groups: young (average approximately 17 years), middle-aged (about 40), aged (about 61) and long-lived (around 80). Donors of different ages were randomly distributed across sequencing lanes to avoid experimental bias. For two donors (one aged 18 to 30 and one aged 80 or older), the study analyzed two additional independent replicas of 1 million unique cDNA reads from the same blood draw. What the research found in general, with its limitations: As age increased, observed TCR beta diversity per million T cells dropped in a roughly linear way, and a significant reduction was already evident by age roughly 36. Estimates of total diversity based on one million sequenced T cells were considered lower bounds and underestimates. Conclusive comparison of naive and antigen-experienced compartments was prevented by the profiling of bulk unsorted PBMCs. Compared with the aged group, the long-lived group had more naive CD4+ T cells, fewer expanded clones and increased TCR diversity, a pattern suggesting age selection. A strong correlation was found between observed TCR beta diversity and the percentage of naive T cells measured by flow cytometry. The CMV infection status of donors was not known, potentially confounding age-related changes in expanded clonotypes.

This clonotype was found a few times. No cognate antigen has been identified for it. Per-base quality was not reported, and no clone a single base away is much larger than it. Library generation was performed with 5' RACE. Data came from an Illumina HiSeq 2500. A second PCR of about 7 to 12 cycles was run with a J-beta primer mix and a sample-barcoded 5' primer. Each TCR beta cDNA molecule received a unique molecular identifier from a template-switch 5' adaptor carrying 12 random nucleotides. Each sample yielded at least 2.5 million CDR3-containing paired-end reads. The Mint cDNA synthesis kit, primed by a TRBC-specific oligonucleotide, was used to synthesize first-strand cDNA from all RNA. After uracil-DNA glycosylase treatment, a first 18-cycle PCR used universal primers M1SS and BC2_uni_R on all cDNA. The authors' analysis ran thus. For normalization, 1 million high-quality reads, each with a distinct molecular identifier, were randomly selected from each sample. Reads with shared molecular identifiers were discarded instead of being binned into consensus sequences. CDR3 identification, clonotype clustering and error correction used MiTCR with a Q25 quality threshold and the strictest error-elimination algorithm. Lower-bound total TCR beta diversity was estimated with a nonparametric unseen species model using Euler transformation. TCRdb passed the public sequencing reads through fastp at Q25 and MiXCR, retaining productive beta sequences. Each entry is one CDR3 protein sequence, shown with its most common DNA and genes. The V and J calls, along with clone size, are taken from TCRdb and not from the paper's own processing. The sample has about 640,000 distinct CDR3 sequences on record, 45% to 65% of them singletons. Over 35% of the sample rests with the top ten.

Measured from the cysteine to the phenylalanine, the CDR3 is 13 residues long. CDR3 DNA is the only sequence kept; it has 39 bases, read in frame from the first base. V is shortened by 5 bases, J by 4 bases, and the region joining them spans 13 bases. CDR1 and CDR2 are read off the germline V gene (reference sequence) as DFQATT and SNEGSKA. The donors were roughly 38 Caucasian individuals from Russia, aged about 6 to 100 years, who were systemically healthy. Each donor gave roughly 9.5 milliliters of peripheral blood, collected into EDTA-treated Vacutainer tubes. Ficoll-Paque density-gradient centrifugation was used to isolate PBMCs, with at least 7 million per sample. Total RNA was extracted from PBMCs with Trizol reagent, with at least 5 micrograms obtained per sample. The percentages of naive CD45RAhigh/CD27high T cells were determined by flow cytometry on a PBMC aliquot from every donor.

This chain joins TRBV20-1 to TRBJ2-3; the D gene is perhaps TRBD2, from 6 matching bases. The sample taken for sequencing was blood. This clonotype was obtained from a man in his 60s in good health. Here the CDR3 is given as CSAPQEGADTQYF. The sequenced DNA is TGCAGTGCTCCCCAGGAGGGCGCAGATACGCAGTATTTT.